This T cell receptor (beta chain) is drawn from a study of blood T cell repertoires in COVID-19. Study in general: PBMCs, B-cell-depleted T cells, or T cells were the source of the cDNA or gDNA that made up the material.

In the original workflow: Using reference gene primer amplification, nucleated cell counts were estimated. TCRdb's table, derived via immunoSEQ multiplex PCR, lists solely in-frame clones and lacks some. That table is the source of V, J and clone size, and D and trimming were worked out from the DNA. The sample includes roughly 200,000 clones, 65% to 90% of them seen just once. Clinical history as reported by participants underpinned cohort assignment. The CDR3 length is 18 residues. Deletions cut 5 bases from V and 6 bases from J, with 26 bases between. Germline V CDR1 and CDR2: KGHSH, LQKENI. The source material was PBMCs or T cells enriched from blood (not recorded which). This chain joins TRBV18 and TRBJ1-5, with TRBD1 as a possible D gene (6 bases). This TCR derives from a woman aged 55-70 years with acute COVID-19. In nucleotides, the CDR3 is TGTGCCAGCTCAGAAGGATGGGGGCAGGGGACTATGACTCAGCCCCAGCATTTT. It yields the protein CASSEGWGQGTMTQPQHF.